This T cell receptor beta chain was identified during a study of CD8 T cells in Susac syndrome. The RNA, about 0.5 to 1 ug, was put through reverse transcription using random hexamers. TCRdb itself ran the immunoSEQ multiplex PCR reads through MiXCR, one entry per CDR3 protein. Here the sample spans about 70,000 distinct CDR3 sequences, around 96% being singletons. The CDR3 is made up of 19 amino acids. Germline CDR1 SGHAT, CDR2 FQDESV (reference sequence). V trimming: 1 base; J trimming: 10 bases; junction bases outside the gene matches: 17. This sequence was found in a human donor with multiple sclerosis. Sequenced: CD4+ T cells from PBMCs. This rearrangement joins TRBV11-1 to TRBJ1-6; 9 nucleotides match TRBD1. The CDR3 loop is CASSLGPSLLDRGNSPLHF. CDR3 sequence (DNA): TGTGCCAGCAGCTTAGGGCCAAGCCTACTGGACAGGGGAAACTCACCCCTCCACTTT.